The 29 T cell receptor beta chains reported below all come from one sample, sequenced in a study of T cell responses to AZD1222 COVID-19 vaccine. The table came from immunoSEQ multiplex PCR; TCRdb's copy has only in-frame clones and leaves some out. The sample has approximately 100,000 clones; 80% to 90% are singletons. Sequenced here: peripheral blood, sampled on day 0 of AZD1222 vaccination. These receptors all come from an adult in good health.

The genes are TRBV7-3 and TRBJ1-2; D unclear. In germline, CDR1 is SGHTA, CDR2 FQGTGA. V shed 5 bases and J shed 4 bases, with 11 bases lying between them. The CDR3 covers 13 residues. The CDR3 region has the DNA TGTGCCAGCAGCCCGGGGTGGGGCTATGGCTACACCTTC. Translated, it gives CASSPGWGYGYTF.

The CDR3 loop is CASSHEYNNYGYTF. CDR3 coding DNA: TGCGCCAGCAGCCACGAATACAATAACTATGGCTACACCTTC. The chain uses TRBV4-3 and TRBJ1-2, with D uncertain. The CDR3 covers 14 residues. From germline, CDR1 is LGHNA and CDR2 YSLEER. Between the trimmed V and J ends, which lost 3 bases and 1 base, there was a span of 9 bases.

The chain employs TRBV11-2 and TRBJ2-3, with 11 bases aligning to TRBD2. Germline V CDR1 and CDR2: SGHAT, FQNNGV. Trimming took 5 bases from V and 6 from J; bases not matched to a gene: 10. The CDR3 is 16 residues long. The CDR3 loop reads CASSPRLAGPGDTQYF. The CDR3 coding sequence is TGTGCCAGCAGCCCACGACTAGCGGGACCGGGGGATACGCAGTATTTT.

This clone was detected only a few times. V gene TRBV6-2 or TRBV6-3 combines with J gene TRBJ2-5; D perhaps matches TRBD2 (5 bases). The CDR3 length is 15 residues. Germline CDR1 reads MNHEY; CDR2 reads SVGEGT. Trimming cost V 0 bases and J 7 bases, with 15 bases left between them. The CDR3 sequence is CASSYSTLVEGTQYF. CDR3 nucleotides: TGTGCCAGCAGTTACTCGACCCTCGTAGAGGGGACCCAGTACTTC.

This clone was seen only a few times. This chain links TRBV7-2 with TRBJ2-7, with 7 bases identical to TRBD1. Germline CDR1 reads SGHTA; CDR2 reads FQGNSA. This CDR3 has 13 amino acids. V shed 5 bases, J shed 4 bases, and the junction held 5 bases outside the gene matches. CDR3 nucleotides: TGTGCCAGCAGCGCCCCGACAGGGTACGAGCAGTACTTC. Translation: CASSAPTGYEQYF.

CDR3 protein: CASGTGPRALSSGANVLTF. CDR3 DNA: TGCGCCAGCGGGACAGGTCCACGAGCCCTTAGTTCTGGGGCCAACGTCCTGACTTTC. This chain connects TRBV4-1 to TRBJ2-6; 8 bases match TRBD1. CDR3 length equals 19 residues. The germline CDR1 and CDR2 sequences are MGHRA and YSYEKL. The ends lost 8 bases at V and 1 base at J; junction bases unmatched: 16.

The chain recombines TRBV28 with TRBJ2-7; perhaps TRBD1 as D (6 bases). Trimming stripped 5 bases from V and 3 bases from J, with 14 bases between. This CDR3 region has 14 residues. Germline V gene data show CDR1 as MDHEN and CDR2 as SYDVKM. In nucleotides, the CDR3 is TGTGCCAGCAGTCTACGGACAGCTAACTACGAGCAGTACTTC. As protein: CASSLRTANYEQYF.

The genes are TRBV29-1 and TRBJ1-1, with D unresolved. Per germline, CDR1 SQVTM and CDR2 ANQGSEA. The V gene lost 3 bases and the J gene lost 8 bases, with 7 bases spanning the gap. This CDR3 has 10 residues. The CDR3: CSVDLAEAFF. The CDR3 DNA reads TGCAGCGTTGATTTAGCAGAAGCTTTCTTT.

The chain uses TRBV7-2 and TRBJ1-1, with 7 bases aligning to TRBD1. The trim removed 5 bases at V and 4 bases at J, leaving 4 bases unmatched. The CDR3 sequence is 13 residues long. CDR1 is SGHTA, CDR2 FQGNSA, per germline. CDR3 bases: TGTGCCAGCAGCACCAACAGGGGCACTGAAGCTTTCTTT. Its translation: CASSTNRGTEAFF.

The V and J genes are TRBV4-1 and TRBJ1-1, with TRBD1 as a possible D gene (5 bases). CDR1 and CDR2 from the germline V gene are MGHRA and YSYEKL. Trimming took off 0 bases at V and 1 base at J, with 15 bases between the two ends. The CDR3 covers 17 residues. CDR3 sequence: CASSQDGGRPGNTEAFF. CDR3 nucleotide sequence: TGCGCCAGCAGCCAAGATGGGGGGAGGCCTGGGAACACTGAAGCTTTCTTT.

This clone appeared a single time. V and J are TRBV5-5 and TRBJ1-5, with D uncertain. There are 16 residues in the CDR3. V lost 1 base and J lost 2, with 13 bases in between. Germline V CDR1 and CDR2: SGHKS, YYEKEE (reference sequence). The CDR3: CASSLSRDFGNQPQHF. As DNA, the CDR3 is TGTGCCAGCAGCTTGTCGAGGGATTTTGGCAATCAGCCCCAGCATTTT.

This clone was seen ten or more times. The chain is built from TRBV9 and TRBJ2-1; D may be TRBD1 (6 bases). There are 13 residues in the CDR3. Germline V gene sequence: CDR1 SGDLS, CDR2 YYNGEE. Trimming took off 5 bases at V and 5 bases at J, with 11 bases between the two ends. CDR3 DNA sequence: TGTGCCAGCAGTCTACAGGGCAACAATGAGCAGTTCTTC. This codes for CASSLQGNNEQFF.

This clone was seen a handful of times. The genes are TRBV27 and TRBJ2-2, with 10 bases lining up with TRBD1. The trim removed 4 bases at V and 4 bases at J, leaving 6 bases unmatched. CDR1 and CDR2 from the germline V gene are MNHEY and SMNVEV (reference sequence). The CDR3 has 16 residues. As DNA, the CDR3 is TGTGCCAGCAGTTGGCGACAGGGGGCGCGCACCGGGGAGCTGTTTTTT. Protein product: CASSWRQGARTGELFF.

This chain joins TRBV19 and TRBJ2-3, with D unclear. The CDR3 length is 14 residues. Germline CDR1 LNHDA, CDR2 SQIVND (reference sequence). V dropped 4 bases and J dropped 0 bases, with 8 bases sitting between them. The chain's CDR3 is CASSNQLSTDTQYF. DNA of the CDR3: TGTGCCAGTAGTAATCAGCTTAGCACAGATACGCAGTATTTT.

The V call is TRBV7-2, the J call TRBJ2-1; 8 bases agree with TRBD1. J lost 13 bases, V lost 0 bases, and 5 bases had no gene match. The CDR3 is made up of 13 amino acids. Germline CDR1 SGHTA, CDR2 FQGNSA. CDR3 sequence reads: CASSLADAGGQFF. Here the CDR3 DNA reads TGTGCCAGCAGCTTAGCGGATGCAGGGGGCCAGTTCTTC. Based on the CDR3 plus reference TRBV7-2 and TRBJ2-1, the full variable domain is GAGVSQSPSNKVTEKGKDVELRCDPISGHTALYWYRQSLGQGLEFLIYFQGNSAPDKSGLPSDRFSAERTGGSVSTLTIQRTQQEDSAVYLCASSLADAGGQFFGPGTRLTVL.

J is TRBJ1-3 and V is TRBV11-2, with unresolved D. The CDR3 has 15 amino acids. V was trimmed by 5 bases and J by 0 bases, leaving 11 bases between them. The germline V gene has CDR1 SGHAT and CDR2 FQNNGV. The DNA of the CDR3 is TGTGCCAGCAGCCCCCTTTTCCTCTCTGGAAACACCATATATTTT. It codes for CASSPLFLSGNTIYF.

The chain joins TRBV6-4 to TRBJ2-1; 8 bases agree with TRBD1. The germline V gene encodes CDR1 MRHNA and CDR2 SNTAGT. The CDR3 has 15 residues. The V and J ends lost 5 bases and 0 bases, in that order; junction bases with no gene match: 3. DNA of the CDR3: TGTGCCAGCAGTAGGACAGGGAGCTCCTACAATGAGCAGTTCTTC. Translating gives CASSRTGSSYNEQFF.

This rearrangement joins TRBV29-1 to TRBJ2-5; D is possibly TRBD2 (7 bases). The germline V gene has CDR1 SQVTM and CDR2 ANQGSEA. This CDR3 spans 14 amino acids. Trimming left V 6 bases short and J 2 bases short, with 16 bases between. The CDR3 DNA sequence: TGCAGCGTGGGGGGGGCTAATCAGCAAGAGACCCAGTACTTC. Amino acids: CSVGGANQQETQYF.

The V and J genes are TRBV13 and TRBJ1-2, with 7 positions matching TRBD1. J lost 4 bases, V lost 1 base, and 3 bases had no gene match. There are 14 residues in the CDR3. Germline CDR1 reads PRHDT; CDR2 reads FYEKMQ (reference sequence). The CDR3 loop reads CASSLVGQSYGYTF. In nucleotides, the CDR3 is TGTGCCAGCAGCTTAGTGGGACAGAGCTATGGCTACACCTTC.

The J gene is TRBJ1-4, the V gene TRBV28; D may be TRBD1 (5 bases). This CDR3 is built from 14 residues. V was cut by 6 bases and J by 0 bases, with 8 bases left in between. CDR1 is MDHEN and CDR2 is SYDVKM in the germline V gene. Here the CDR3 DNA reads TGTGCCAGCAGGCCAGGGACAACTAATGAAAAACTGTTTTTT. It is translated as CASRPGTTNEKLFF.

This clone was found once. V usage is TRBV24-1 and J usage is TRBJ2-3; D may be TRBD2 (6 bases). Per germline, CDR1 KGHDR and CDR2 SFDVKD. V dropped 6 bases and J dropped 3 bases, with 12 bases sitting between them. The CDR3 has 14 residues. The CDR3 loop reads CATSRAGRTDTQYF. The CDR3 bases are TGTGCCACCAGTCGGGCAGGGAGGACAGATACGCAGTATTTT.

This clone was found once. The chain carries TRBV4-3 and TRBJ1-1; D ambiguous. The germline V gene encodes CDR1 LGHNA and CDR2 YSLEER. V dropped 4 bases and J dropped 2 bases, with 17 bases sitting between them. The CDR3 consists of 16 residues. CDR3 sequence: CASSPTWPEANTEAFF. The CDR3 DNA reads as TGCGCCAGCAGCCCGACGTGGCCGGAGGCAAACACTGAAGCTTTCTTT.

The gene calls are TRBV18 and TRBJ1-5; no clear D. There are 15 residues in the CDR3. V shed 0 bases and J shed 4 bases, with 10 bases lying between them. CDR1 and CDR2 from the germline V gene are KGHSH and LQKENI. CDR3 region: CASSPPRELNQPQHF. Written as DNA, the CDR3 is TGTGCCAGCTCACCACCGCGGGAACTGAATCAGCCCCAGCATTTT.

Only one count was recorded for this clone. CDR3 sequence reads: CASSLRQGGTEAFF. The CDR3 DNA reads as TGTGCCAGCAGTTTAAGACAGGGGGGTACTGAAGCTTTCTTT. J is TRBJ1-1 and V is TRBV28, with 9 bases aligning to TRBD1. J was trimmed by 5 bases and V by 2 bases; bases with no gene match: 3. The CDR3 consists of 14 residues. Germline CDR1 reads MDHEN; CDR2 reads SYDVKM.

The V and J genes are TRBV19 and TRBJ1-5, with D unresolved. The V end lost 5 bases, the J end lost 1 base, and 6 bases lay between the germline ends. Per the germline V gene, CDR1 is LNHDA and CDR2 is SQIVND (reference sequence). CDR3 length: 13 residues. CDR3 coding DNA: TGTGCCAGTAGTCTGAGGAGCAATCAGCCCCAGCATTTT. Translated, it gives CASSLRSNQPQHF.

The chain couples TRBV29-1 to TRBJ2-2, with D perhaps matching TRBD2 (6 bases). V shed 8 bases and J shed 6 bases, with 25 bases lying between them. From germline, CDR1 is SQVTM and CDR2 ANQGSEA. This CDR3 region has 16 residues. The CDR3 reads CSYRLGPASGAGELFF. The CDR3 bases are TGCAGCTACCGCCTTGGCCCAGCTTCGGGGGCCGGGGAGCTGTTTTTT.

The table lists this clone with a count of one. The rearrangement links TRBV4-3 to TRBJ1-6, with D tentatively TRBD1 (5 bases). The germline CDR1 and CDR2 sequences are LGHNA and YSLEER. The CDR3 sequence is 15 residues long. V lost 0 bases and J lost 11, with 14 bases in between. CDR3 residues: CASSQDLGPIAPLHF. The CDR3 nucleotides are TGCGCCAGCAGCCAAGATTTGGGACCTATAGCACCCCTCCACTTT.

The rearrangement uses TRBV7-2 and TRBJ2-2; 8 bases fit TRBD1. The CDR3 has 15 amino acids. With 5 bases clipped from V and 4 bases from J, the junction kept 6 bases outside the gene matches. Germline V gene sequence: CDR1 SGHTA, CDR2 FQGNSA. Here the CDR3 DNA reads TGTGCCAGCAGCCCCGGACAGGGACGCACCGGGGAGCTGTTTTTT. The encoded protein is CASSPGQGRTGELFF.

This chain joins TRBV7-2 and TRBJ2-1, with D perhaps matching TRBD1 or TRBD2 (5 bases each). Germline-derived CDR1 and CDR2 are SGHTA and FQGNSA. The CDR3 loop spans 15 amino acids. Trimming stripped 6 bases from V and 4 bases from J, with 16 bases between. This chain's CDR3 is CASRPGRRTYNEQFF. The CDR3 DNA reads TGTGCCAGCAGGCCGGGACGGCGAACTTACAATGAGCAGTTCTTC.